This T cell receptor (beta chain) was sequenced for a study of blood T cell repertoires in COVID-19. Study-wide context: Whether acute or convalescent, the COVID-19 samples came from the United States, Italy and Spain. PBMCs, B-cell-depleted T cells, or T cells provided the cDNA or gDNA that made up the material.

CDR1 and CDR2 (germline): SGHTA, FQGTGA. V dropped 5 bases and J dropped 5; count of bases not matched to a gene: 6. The CDR3 consists of 14 residues. Original handling: Amplification from reference gene primers served as the basis for estimated nucleated cell counts. The method was immunoSEQ multiplex PCR; TCRdb's version includes in-frame clones alone and lacks a portion of them. That table furnishes V, J and clone size, whereas the DNA furnished D and trimming. The repertoire has roughly 60,000 clones, 70% to 85% of them found once; the top ten carry roughly 4%. This receptor was obtained from a man in his sixties with acute or convalescent COVID-19. This chain joins TRBV7-3 and TRBJ2-5; 9 bases align to TRBD1. The sequencing sample was made of peripheral blood. In nucleotides, the CDR3 is TGTGCCAGCAGCAACAGGGGGCAGGGGGAGACCCAGTACTTC. Amino acid sequence: CASSNRGQGETQYF.